This T cell receptor (beta chain) emerged from a study of cytomegalovirus exposure and HLA in healthy donors. The wider study: Researchers found that roughly 81% of around 400 genotyped donors fell within the Caucasian-associated ancestry cluster. Points from the study as a whole: Most TCR sequences were seen very rarely across donors, but some public TCRs occurred in many.

With 60 Vbeta and 13 Jbeta primers, the PCR was carried out. The repertoire was sequenced with immunoSEQ multiplex PCR; TCRdb's copy has only in-frame clones and lacks some. The sample includes about 130,000 clones, 70% to 75% of them seen just once. About this clone: Its specificity is not known.

The CDR3 loop spans 15 amino acids. Germline assignment: CDR1 SGHRS and CDR2 YFSETQ. V shed 0 bases and J shed 3 bases, with 13 bases lying between them. The chain recombines TRBV5-1 with TRBJ2-7; a weak D match, TRBD2 (6 bases). Sequences were obtained from PBMCs. This receptor was taken from a male donor in good health and CMV-seronegative. The CDR3 coding sequence is TGCGCCAGCAGCTTGGGTGGGGGGACGAACTACGAGCAGTACTTC. It yields the protein CASSLGGGTNYEQYF.